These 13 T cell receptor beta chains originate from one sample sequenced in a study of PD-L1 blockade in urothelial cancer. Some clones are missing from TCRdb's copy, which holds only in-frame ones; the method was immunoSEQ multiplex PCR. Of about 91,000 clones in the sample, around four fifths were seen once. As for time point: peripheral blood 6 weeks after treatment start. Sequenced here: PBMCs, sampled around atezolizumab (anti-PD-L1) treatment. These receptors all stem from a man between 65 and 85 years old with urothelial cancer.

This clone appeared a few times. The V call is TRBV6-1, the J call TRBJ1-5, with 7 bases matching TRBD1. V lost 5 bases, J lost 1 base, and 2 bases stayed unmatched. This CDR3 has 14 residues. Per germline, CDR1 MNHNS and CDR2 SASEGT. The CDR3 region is CASSSTGSNQPQHF. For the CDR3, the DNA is TGTGCCAGCAGTTCGACAGGGAGCAATCAGCCCCAGCATTTT.

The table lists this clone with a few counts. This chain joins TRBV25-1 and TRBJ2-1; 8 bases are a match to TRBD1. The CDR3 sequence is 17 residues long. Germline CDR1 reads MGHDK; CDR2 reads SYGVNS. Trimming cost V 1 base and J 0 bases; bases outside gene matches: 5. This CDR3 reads CASSEWGQASSYNEQFF. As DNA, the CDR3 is TGTGCCAGCAGTGAATGGGGACAGGCCAGCTCCTACAATGAGCAGTTCTTC.

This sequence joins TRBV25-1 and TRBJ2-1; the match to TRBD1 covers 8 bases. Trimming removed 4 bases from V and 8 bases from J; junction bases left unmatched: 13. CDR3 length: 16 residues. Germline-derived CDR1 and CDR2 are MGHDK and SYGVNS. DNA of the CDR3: TGTGCCAGCAGTGCCCCCCTCAGACAGGGGTCGGATGAGCAGTTCTTC. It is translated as CASSAPLRQGSDEQFF.

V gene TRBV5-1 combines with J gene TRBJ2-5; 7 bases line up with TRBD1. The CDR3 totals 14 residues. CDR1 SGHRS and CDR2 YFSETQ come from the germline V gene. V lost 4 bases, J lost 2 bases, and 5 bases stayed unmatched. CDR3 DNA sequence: TGCGCCAGCAGCACCGGGACAGCTCAAGAGACCCAGTACTTC. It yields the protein CASSTGTAQETQYF. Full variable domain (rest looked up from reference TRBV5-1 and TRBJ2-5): KAGVTQTPRYLIKTRGQQVTLSCSPISGHRSVSWYQQTPGQGLQFLFEYFSETQRNKGNFPGRFSGRQFSNSRSEMNVSTLELGDSALYLCASSTGTAQETQYFGPGTRLLVL.

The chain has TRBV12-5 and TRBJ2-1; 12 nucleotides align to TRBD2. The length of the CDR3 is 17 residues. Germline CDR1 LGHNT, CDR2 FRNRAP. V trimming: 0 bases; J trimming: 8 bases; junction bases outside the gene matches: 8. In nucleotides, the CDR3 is TGTGCTAGTGGTTTGGTACTTTGGGCTAGCGGGAGGGATGAGCAGTTCTTC. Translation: CASGLVLWASGRDEQFF.

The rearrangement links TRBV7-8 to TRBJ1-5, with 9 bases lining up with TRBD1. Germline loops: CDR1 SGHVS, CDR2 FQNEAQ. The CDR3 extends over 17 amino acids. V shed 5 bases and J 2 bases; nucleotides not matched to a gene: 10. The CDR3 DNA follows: TGTGCCAGCAGCCCGACGAGGACAGGGGTTGGCAATCAGCCCCAGCATTTT. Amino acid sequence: CASSPTRTGVGNQPQHF.

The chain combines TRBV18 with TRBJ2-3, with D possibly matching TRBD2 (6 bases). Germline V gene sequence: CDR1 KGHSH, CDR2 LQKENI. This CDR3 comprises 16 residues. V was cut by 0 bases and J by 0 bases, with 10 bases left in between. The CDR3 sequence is CASSPPGGTSTDTQYF. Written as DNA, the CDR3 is TGTGCCAGCTCACCACCGGGGGGTACTAGCACAGATACGCAGTATTTT.

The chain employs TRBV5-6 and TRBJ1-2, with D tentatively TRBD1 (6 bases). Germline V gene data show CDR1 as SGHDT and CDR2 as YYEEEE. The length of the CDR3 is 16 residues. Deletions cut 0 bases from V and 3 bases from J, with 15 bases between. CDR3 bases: TGTGCCAGCAGCTTGGCCGTTGGGGGCTGGGACTATGGCTACACCTTC. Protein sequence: CASSLAVGGWDYGYTF.

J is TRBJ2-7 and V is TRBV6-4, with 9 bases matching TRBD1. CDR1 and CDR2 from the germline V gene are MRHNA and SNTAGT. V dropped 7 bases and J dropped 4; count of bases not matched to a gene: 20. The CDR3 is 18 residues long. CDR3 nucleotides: TGTGCCAGCATTGAGAGGTTTTGGGACAGGGAGGTCAAGTACGAGCAGTACTTC. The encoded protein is CASIERFWDREVKYEQYF.

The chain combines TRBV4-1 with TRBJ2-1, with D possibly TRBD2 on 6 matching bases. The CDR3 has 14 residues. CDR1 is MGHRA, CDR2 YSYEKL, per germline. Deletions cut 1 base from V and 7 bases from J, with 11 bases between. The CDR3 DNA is TGCGCCAGCAGCCAAGTATACGGGAGTAATGAGCAGTTCTTC. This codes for CASSQVYGSNEQFF.

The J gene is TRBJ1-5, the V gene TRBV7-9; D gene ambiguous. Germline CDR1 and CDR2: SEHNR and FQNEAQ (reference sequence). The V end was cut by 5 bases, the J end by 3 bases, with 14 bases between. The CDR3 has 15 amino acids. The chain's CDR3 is CASSLGSSNNQPQHF. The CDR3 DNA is TGTGCCAGCAGCCTGGGGAGCTCGAACAATCAGCCCCAGCATTTT.

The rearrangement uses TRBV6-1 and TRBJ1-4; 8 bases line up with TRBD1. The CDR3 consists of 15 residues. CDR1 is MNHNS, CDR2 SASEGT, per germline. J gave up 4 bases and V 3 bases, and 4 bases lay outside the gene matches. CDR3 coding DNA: TGTGCCAGCAGTGAGGGGGACAGGTTTAATGAAAAACTGTTTTTT. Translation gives CASSEGDRFNEKLFF.

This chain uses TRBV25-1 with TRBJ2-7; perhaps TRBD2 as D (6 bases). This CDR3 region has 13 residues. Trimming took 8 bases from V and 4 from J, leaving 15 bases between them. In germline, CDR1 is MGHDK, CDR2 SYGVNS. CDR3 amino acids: CASGRGGSYEQYF. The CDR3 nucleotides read TGTGCCAGCGGGCGTGGGGGGTCTTACGAGCAGTACTTC.